The entry below describes one T cell receptor gamma chain. The antigen it recognizes is unknown. A much larger clone lies a single base off, so this may be a read error. These data are taken from a study of gamma-delta chains in newborns, infants, children (dated by TCRdb to between 2019 and 2020). About the full investigation: In the study title, it is stated that polyclonal expansion of innate gammadelta T cells is driven by microbial exposure immediately after birth. Right after human newborns were born, the researchers looked at the way microbial exposure shaped their populations of innate gammadelta T cells.

Sequenced on an Illumina MiSeq. TCRdb reran clone calling on the public reads with CATT; rows sharing one DNA sequence were then combined. The sample has about 860 gamma-chain clones on record, roughly 70% of them singletons. The leading ten clones occupy around a quarter of the sample. The CDR1 and CDR2 encoded by the germline V gene (reference sequence) are GITISATS and ISYDGTV. Spanning cysteine to phenylalanine, the CDR3 consists of 16 amino acids. The DNA shown is the 48-base CDR3, in frame from base 1. The sequencing sample was made of blood. Recombination connected TRGV9 to TRGJP. No J gene is reported in TCRdb; it was inferred here by comparing the DNA with germline. This clonotype was obtained from a child who was a newborn, infant or young child, either healthy, febrile or measles-vaccinated (not recorded which). The nucleotide sequence is TGTGCCTTGTGGGGGGTGCGGGAGTTGGGCAAAAAAATCAAGGTATTT. This yields the protein CALWGVRELGKKIKVF.